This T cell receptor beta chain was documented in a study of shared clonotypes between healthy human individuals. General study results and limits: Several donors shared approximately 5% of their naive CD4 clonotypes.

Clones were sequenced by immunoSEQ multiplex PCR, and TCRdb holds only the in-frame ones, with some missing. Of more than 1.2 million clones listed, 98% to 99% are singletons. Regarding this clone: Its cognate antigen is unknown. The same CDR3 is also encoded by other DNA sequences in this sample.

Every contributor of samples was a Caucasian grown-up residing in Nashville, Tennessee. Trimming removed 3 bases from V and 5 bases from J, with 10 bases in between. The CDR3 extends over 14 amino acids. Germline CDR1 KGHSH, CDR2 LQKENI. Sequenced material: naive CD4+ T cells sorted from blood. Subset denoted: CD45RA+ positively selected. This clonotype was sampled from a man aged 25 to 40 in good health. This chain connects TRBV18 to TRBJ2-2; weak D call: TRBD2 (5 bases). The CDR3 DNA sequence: TGTGCCAGCTCACCGGCGTCGGGAACCGGGGAGCTGTTTTTT. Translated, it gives CASSPASGTGELFF.